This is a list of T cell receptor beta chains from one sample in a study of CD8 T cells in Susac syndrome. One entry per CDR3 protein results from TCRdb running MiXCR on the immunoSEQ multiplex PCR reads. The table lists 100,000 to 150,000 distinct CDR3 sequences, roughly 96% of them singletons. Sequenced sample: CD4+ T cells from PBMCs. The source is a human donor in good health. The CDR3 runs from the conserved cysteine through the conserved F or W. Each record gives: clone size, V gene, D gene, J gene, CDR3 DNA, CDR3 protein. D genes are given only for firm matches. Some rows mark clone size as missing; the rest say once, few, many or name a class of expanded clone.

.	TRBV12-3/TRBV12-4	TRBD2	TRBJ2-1	TGTGCCAGCAGTTCCCTTAGCGGGAGGGGGAATGAGCAGTTCTTC	CASSSLSGRGNEQFF
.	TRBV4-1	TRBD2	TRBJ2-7	TGCGCCAGCGGACTAGCGGGACCCTACGAGCAGTACTTC	CASGLAGPYEQYF
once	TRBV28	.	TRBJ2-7	TGTGCCAGCAGTTTGGGGAACAGACCTAACGAGCAGTACTTC	CASSLGNRPNEQYF
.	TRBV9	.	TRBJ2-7	TGTGCCAGCAGCGTGTTCGACAGCTCCTACGAGCAGTACTTC	CASSVFDSSYEQYF
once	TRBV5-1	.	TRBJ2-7	TGCGCCAGCAGCTTAGACACAGGGCGGGTTGCGGAGCAGTACTTC	CASSLDTGRVAEQYF
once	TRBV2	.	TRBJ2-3	TGTGCCAGCAGTCGGGACACCCTTAGCACAGATACGCAGTATTTT	CASSRDTLSTDTQYF
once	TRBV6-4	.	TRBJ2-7	TGTGCCAGCAGGGACAGCTACCTGTCCTACGAGCAGTACTTC	CASRDSYLSYEQYF
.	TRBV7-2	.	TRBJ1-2	TGTGCCAGCAGCTTAGGGGACAAATATGGCTACACCTTC	CASSLGDKYGYTF
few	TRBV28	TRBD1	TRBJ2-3	TGTGCCAGCAGTTTAGGGGGACAGGGCACAGATACGCAGTATTTT	CASSLGGQGTDTQYF
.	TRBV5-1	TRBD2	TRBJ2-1	TGCGCCAGCAGCGTGGAGGTAGCGGGAGGGAATGAGCAGTTCTTC	CASSVEVAGGNEQFF
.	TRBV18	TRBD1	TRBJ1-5	TGTGCCAGCTCTCTGGACAGGACAAGCAATCAGCCCCAGCATTTT	CASSLDRTSNQPQHF
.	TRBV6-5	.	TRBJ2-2	TGTGCCAGCAGCCTAGCGCAGAGCTCCGGGGAGCTGTTTTTT	CASSLAQSSGELFF
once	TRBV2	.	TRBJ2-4	TGTGCCAGCAACGGCCAACCCAAAAACATTCAGTACTTC	CASNGQPKNIQYF
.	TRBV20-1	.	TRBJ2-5	TGCAGTGCTAGAGTGGACCTAGCTACCAAAGAGACCCAGTACTTC	CSARVDLATKETQYF
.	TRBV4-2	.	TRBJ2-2	TGTGCCAGCAGCTCTAGTGGACAGACGAACACCGGGGAGCTGTTTTTT	CASSSSGQTNTGELFF
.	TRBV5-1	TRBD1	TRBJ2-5	TGCGCCAGTCAGAGACAGGGAGATGAAGAGACCCAGTACTTC	CASQRQGDEETQYF
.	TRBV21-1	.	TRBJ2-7	TGTGCCAGCAGCCCGGGACTAGCGCTTACCTTCTCCTACGAGCAGTACTTC	CASSPGLALTFSYEQYF
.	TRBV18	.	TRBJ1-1	TGTGCCAGCTCAGAAATGGTGGGGGACACTGAAGCTTTCTTT	CASSEMVGDTEAFF
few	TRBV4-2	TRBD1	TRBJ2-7	TGTGCCAGCAGCCGCCCGGGGGACAGGGACGAGCAGTACTTC	CASSRPGDRDEQYF
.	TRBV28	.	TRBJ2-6	TGTGCCAGCAGTTCAGGAGTTTCGGGGGCCAACGTCCTGACTTTC	CASSSGVSGANVLTF
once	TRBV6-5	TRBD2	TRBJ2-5	TGTGCCAGCAGAACTAGCGGGAGAGGGCAAGAGACCCAGTACTTC	CASRTSGRGQETQYF
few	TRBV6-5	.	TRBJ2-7	TGTGCCAGCAGTTACACAACACGGGGCTCGCACGAGCAGTACTTC	CASSYTTRGSHEQYF
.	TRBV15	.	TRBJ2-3	TGTGCCACCAGCAGGGAAGGGAGCGCAGATACGCAGTATTTT	CATSREGSADTQYF
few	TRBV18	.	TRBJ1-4	TGTGCCAGCTCATTAGGGACAACTAATGAAAAACTGTTTTTT	CASSLGTTNEKLFF
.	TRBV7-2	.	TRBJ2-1	TGTGCCAGCAGCTTAGCCCCTTTACGACTCAATGAGCAGTTCTTC	CASSLAPLRLNEQFF
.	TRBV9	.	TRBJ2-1	TGTGCCAGCAGCGTATCTTCGAGCTCCTACAATGAGCAGTTCTTC	CASSVSSSSYNEQFF
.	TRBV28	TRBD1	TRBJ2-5	TGTGCCAGCAGTTCCTCCGGGACAGGGTGGGAAGAGACCCAGTACTTC	CASSSSGTGWEETQYF
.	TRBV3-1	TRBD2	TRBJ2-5	TGTGCCAGCAGCCAAGACGTACTAGCGATCCGGGAGACCCAGTACTTC	CASSQDVLAIRETQYF
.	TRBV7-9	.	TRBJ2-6	TGTGCCAGCAGCTTAGATTGGGGACGGTACTCTGGGGCCAACGTCCTGACTTTC	CASSLDWGRYSGANVLTF
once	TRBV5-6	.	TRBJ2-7	TGTGCCAGCAGGAAAGGGAGCTACGAGCAGTACTTC	CASRKGSYEQYF
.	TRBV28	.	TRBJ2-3	TGTGCCACCAAGATCGGGGTCACAGATACGCAGTATTTT	CATKIGVTDTQYF
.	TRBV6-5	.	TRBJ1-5	TGTGCCAGCAGGAGAGGAATCTTTGCGCCCCAGCATTTT	CASRRGIFAPQHF
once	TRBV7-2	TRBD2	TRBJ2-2	TGTGCCAGCAGCAAACCTAGCGGGACGAACACCGGGGAGCTGTTTTTT	CASSKPSGTNTGELFF
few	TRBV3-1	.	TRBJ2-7	TGTGCCGCGCAGGGTTATTCGGTCTACGAGCAGTACTTC	CAAQGYSVYEQYF
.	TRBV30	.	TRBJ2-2	TGTGCCTGGAGTGTATTAACAAACACCGGGGAGCTGTTTTTT	CAWSVLTNTGELFF
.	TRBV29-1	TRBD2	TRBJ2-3	TGCAGCGTTTTAGCGGGAGCGATAACAGATACGCAGTATTTT	CSVLAGAITDTQYF
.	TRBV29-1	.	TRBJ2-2	TGCAGCGCCCGGTTGACAACCGGGGAGCTGTTTTTT	CSARLTTGELFF
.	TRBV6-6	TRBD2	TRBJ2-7	TGTGCCAGCAGAGGAGCGGGAGGCGAGCAGTACTTC	CASRGAGGEQYF
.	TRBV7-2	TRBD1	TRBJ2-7	TGTGCCAGCAGCGAGACAGGGGGGAATTCCTACGAGCAGTACTTC	CASSETGGNSYEQYF
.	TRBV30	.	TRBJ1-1	TGTGCCTGGACCCAGGGGACTGAAGCTTTCTTT	CAWTQGTEAFF
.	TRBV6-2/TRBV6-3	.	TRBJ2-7	TGTGCCAGCAGTTACTCCCCAGGGAAGCTCTCCTACGAGCAGTACTTC	CASSYSPGKLSYEQYF
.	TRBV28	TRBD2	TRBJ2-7	TGTGCCAGCAGTTCGACTAGCCGGTACGAGCAGTACTTC	CASSSTSRYEQYF
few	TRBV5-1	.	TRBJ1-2	TGCGCCAGCAGCCGGGACACTGGCTACACCTTC	CASSRDTGYTF
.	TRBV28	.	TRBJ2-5	TGTGCCAGCACGTCGGATCCTTGGGAGACCCAGTACTTC	CASTSDPWETQYF
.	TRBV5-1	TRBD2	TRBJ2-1	TGCGCCAGCAGCTTTACTAGCGGGAGGGATGGGGAGCAGTTCTTC	CASSFTSGRDGEQFF
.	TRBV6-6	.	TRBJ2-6	TGTGCCAGCAACAGGTTCGACTCTGGGGCCAACGTCCTGACTTTC	CASNRFDSGANVLTF